This paragraph covers one TCR beta chain sequence. Its cognate antigen has yet to be identified. The data stem from a study of cytomegalovirus exposure and HLA in healthy donors (dated by TCRdb to 2017 to 2019). Regarding the research as a whole: An earlier analysis of several hundred of the donors reported about 260 Gb of sequence data and 117 million unique TCR beta sequences obtained from 150 million to 200 million T cells. About 300 gigabases of sequencing data and around 87 million unique TCR sequences were included in an early release covering 550 to 800 HLA-typed donors. The genetic ancestry cluster associated with self-reported Caucasian donors included around four fifths of the roughly 400 genotyped donors. The study aimed to test whether signatures of past pathogen exposure could be identified by cataloging public T cell receptors. The study used immunosequencing to profile the T cell repertoires of more than 650 subjects and linked those repertoires to cytomegalovirus serostatus. Besides the first cohort of roughly 660 subjects, a separate validation cohort made up of about 120 different subjects was used. High-throughput TCR immunosequencing, statistical association of individual TCRs with disease status, and machine learning were combined to predict cytomegalovirus infection status. A later analysis re-examined previously published TCR beta repertoires from more than 650 donors and added high-resolution HLA genotyping to investigate patterns of TCR occurrence. Rather than using new phenotypic data, the later analysis identified candidate immune exposures from TCR beta sequences and from how often those sequences occurred across donors. To decide whether each TCR beta V gene segment behaved as functional or pseudogenic, an earlier analysis of some 570 of the donors relied on high-throughput TCR beta sequencing. Alongside the repertoire data, information on donor age, sex, ethnicity and CMV serostatus was compiled. Genome-wide SNP genotypes for about 65% of the roughly 670 donors were used in a later genetic analysis, which treated that subset as a discovery cohort. All discovery cohort repertoires had been generated using a single sequencing platform. HLA typing included class I and class II loci at four-digit resolution. The number of typed donors differed by locus: roughly 629-640 for A, B, C, DRB1 and DQB1; 500 to 550 for DQA1; roughly 600 for DPA1; and around 490 for DPB1. Because of strong linkage in the cohort, roughly five DR-DQ haplotypes were treated as single units for association and clustering. On average, about 200,000 unique TCR beta nucleotide sequences were sequenced per donor among some 420 genotyped donors of the cohort, with 15% to 20% of those sequences being non-productive.

The investigation overall reported the following: Compared with equally common non-associated chains, HLA-associated TCR beta chains in a later analysis were more clonally expanded and had lower generation probabilities. It was suggested by the authors that the approach could potentially be generalized to other disease states and immunological phenotypes. Only TCR beta chains were sequenced in this cohort, and the absence of alpha or paired-chain data limited detectable features. While some public TCRs were present in many individuals, most TCR sequences turned up only very rarely across donors. According to a later analysis, most CMV-associated TCR beta chains appeared to be HLA-restricted, and the HLA associations seemed to be driven largely by CMV exposure. Roughly uniform sequencing depth across donors was assumed in presence/absence analyses, although this assumption may not hold. According to a later genetic analysis, donors in an Asian-associated ancestry cluster had fewer N-insertions in productive TCRs than the approximately 630-donor mean. Because the 87-base-pair reads could not distinguish some IMGT-functional V segments, including TRBV6-2 and TRBV6-3, those segments were excluded. The classifier was reported to diagnose cytomegalovirus status with high specificity and sensitivity in both the original and validation cohorts. A group of highly shared sequence variants was considered likely to be a technical artifact of the sequencing pipeline. In vitro tests confirmed that a few of the cytomegalovirus-associated TCR beta chains recognize cytomegalovirus antigens. Assigning TCR associations to individual alleles was difficult when HLA alleles, especially DR and DQ, strongly co-occurred. Because counts were too low, seventeen rarely observed V segments, including chromosome 9 orphons, were left out of the earlier analysis of several hundred of the donors. CMV serostatus was the only immune exposure information available for the cohort. In a later analysis, several top co-occurrence clusters were reported to appear linked to parvovirus B19, influenza, CMV and Epstein-Barr virus. A further reported finding was that TCR beta sequences accurately predicted the HLA-A and HLA-B alleles for most subjects in the first cohort. In the study, around 160 TCR beta chains were listed as associated with cytomegalovirus. Correlated functional status among segregating V segments might reflect linkage disequilibrium, but an unknown experimental factor could not be ruled out. In a later analysis, around 17,000 TCR beta sequences were associated with specific HLA alleles at a false discovery rate of 0.05. A later analysis found that TCR association rates varied across HLA loci, with DRB1 alleles showing the most associated TCRs and HLA-C alleles the fewest. V-gene and J-gene trimming of TCR beta chains was associated with a missense DCLRE1C variant in a later genetic analysis, and the association was replicated in an independent cohort. An earlier analysis of approximately 590 of the donors showed that most TCR beta V segments appeared in productive rearrangements either about 87% or about 30% of the time, which broadly matched IMGT annotations. HLA typing was unavailable for some donors at each locus, so association tests used only the typed subset.

The germline V gene encodes CDR1 LNHDA and CDR2 SQIVND (reference sequence). From the cysteine up to the phenylalanine, the CDR3 has a length of 16 residues. Just the 48-base CDR3 DNA is kept, in frame starting at base 1. Germline trimming amounts to 3 bases on V and 1 base on J, with 8 as the count of junction bases outside the gene matches. The cohort was made up of approximately 670 healthy bone marrow donors. At the time of sampling, all cohort members were nominally healthy, though unrecorded immune exposures were likely present. The donor was CMV seronegative and belonged to the group of around 400 seronegative cohort members. A peripheral blood sample was provided by each donor, and peripheral blood mononuclear cells were used for TCR beta sequencing. Genomic DNA was extracted from the blood cell samples with the Qiagen DNeasy Blood Extraction Kit. The library was produced with the immunoSEQ multiplex PCR assay. For the multiplex PCR, a mixture combining 60 forward primers for TCR Vbeta segments and 13 reverse primers for TCR Jbeta segments was used. A multiplex PCR assay on genomic DNA amplified the CDR3 region of rearranged TCR beta genes. Amplified TCR beta libraries were sequenced as 87-base-pair reads on the Illumina HiSeq System. The authors processed their data as follows. A later analysis counted approximately 76 million unique TCR beta chains across the 650 to 700 repertoires, and roughly 11 million of these chains were shared by at least two donors. To remove PCR and sequencing errors, raw reads were error-corrected and collapsed into unique sequences using a nearest-neighbor algorithm that merged closely related sequences. V, D and J gene segments were assigned by aligning CDR3 sequences to IMGT reference sequences. For a sequence to be retained, at least a six-nucleotide match to both a V gene segment and a J gene segment was required. A rearrangement counted as productive if the CDR3 had no stop codons and remained in frame with V and J, and every other rearrangement counted as non-productive. Following IMGT convention, CDR3 was defined as the stretch from the second conserved V-encoded cysteine up to the conserved J-encoded phenylalanine. Sequences without an unambiguous match to a single V gene segment were excluded from the earlier analysis of about 600 of the donors. An earlier analysis of a few hundred of the donors called V segments functional above 56.7% productive rearrangements and segregating when the between-donor standard deviation exceeded 5%. A statistical classification framework was built for diagnosing cytomegalovirus status from the catalog of TCR beta chain sequences. In a later analysis, V and J genes were assigned by comparing TCR nucleotide sequences against IMGT/GENE-DB human TR gene sequences. The TCRdist pipeline was used in a later analysis to assign CDR3 sequences and most-parsimonious VDJ recombination scenarios. In a later analysis, each TCR beta chain was defined by its CDR3 amino acid sequence together with its V-gene family, and reads lacking a unique V-gene family were excluded. A later analysis removed 450 to 600 highly shared, low-generation-probability nucleotide sequences to deal with suspected cross-contamination and a sequencing artifact. In a later analysis, a clonal expansion index was calculated for each public chain from normalized within-repertoire ranks of inferred template counts. A later analysis computed generation probabilities with a VDJ recombination model fitted to out-of-frame rearrangements, and checked the results against IGoR. In a later analysis, hypergeometric tests were used to score TCR-TCR, TCR-HLA and TCR-CMV co-occurrence, with a repertoire-size bias correction applied to TCR pairs. In a later analysis, false discovery rates were estimated by permuting HLA or CMV assignments 20 times. In a later analysis, co-occurring TCRs were grouped using DBSCAN, and TCRdist sequence similarity was added for clustering within HLA-allele-positive subsets. Repertoires with fewer than 30,000 or more than 120,000 public chains, plus five repertoires with anomalous nucleotide sharing, were excluded from co-occurrence clustering. TCRdb retrieved this table from immuneACCESS and kept in-frame rearrangements only. Not all clones are present; in checked studies, unresolved V genes account for under half, and no reason is known for the remainder. From that table come the V and J calls and clone size; the DNA was used to work out D and trimming. The table for this sample shows approximately 80,000 clones. The ten largest clones add up to less than 1.5% of the sample.

The rearrangement joined TRBV19 to TRBJ1-1; a stretch of 7 junction bases matches TRBD1. The TCR originated in a woman younger than 45 in good health and CMV-seronegative. The sequencing sample was made of PBMCs. The CDR3: CASSIQTGTANTEAFF. Read as DNA, the sequence is TGTGCCAGTAGTATCCAAACCGGGACAGCGAACACTGAAGCTTTCTTT.